The 16 T cell receptor beta chains reported below all come from one sample, sequenced in a study of neurological immune-mediated disorders. Time point: longitudinal time-point 1 (baseline). TCRdb independently ran MiXCR on the 5' RACE reads; one entry per CDR3 protein. The sample records over 55,000 distinct CDR3 sequences, roughly 10% being singletons. The source material was PBMCs. All receptors come from a man aged 30 to 39 in good health.

This clonotype was seen ten or more times. The chain is built from TRBV5-1 and TRBJ2-3; tentative D call: TRBD2 (5 bases). Trimming removed 2 bases at V and 3 bases at J, with 7 bases between. The germline gives CDR1 SGHRS, CDR2 YFSETQ. The CDR3 spans 13 residues. This CDR3 is CASSFSGTDTQYF. The CDR3 DNA sequence: TGCGCCAGCAGCTTCTCGGGAACAGATACGCAGTATTTT. The full variable domain, completed using reference TRBV5-1 and TRBJ2-3, is KAGVTQTPRYLIKTRGQQVTLSCSPISGHRSVSWYQQTPGQGLQFLFEYFSETQRNKGNFPGRFSGRQFSNSRSEMNVSTLELGDSALYLCASSFSGTDTQYFGPGTRLTVL.

This clonotype turned up a few times. CDR3 amino acids: CASSFRQGHTEAFF. CDR3 sequence (DNA): TGCGCCAGCAGCTTTCGTCAGGGGCACACTGAAGCTTTCTTT. The chain combines TRBV5-1 with TRBJ1-1, with a possible D match to TRBD1 (6 bases). Germline CDR1 and CDR2: SGHRS and YFSETQ. The CDR3 runs to 14 residues. Trimming took off 2 bases at V and 3 bases at J, with 11 bases between the two ends.

The table lists this clonotype with a few counts. This rearrangement joins TRBV27 to TRBJ2-4, with D possibly being TRBD2 (5 bases). Germline V gene data show CDR1 as MNHEY and CDR2 as SMNVEV (reference sequence). The CDR3 has 19 amino acids. V shed 2 bases and J shed 1 base, with 21 bases lying between them. In DNA, the CDR3 is TGTGCCAGCAGTTTAATCGGAAGCGGCCTCAAGGACGCCAAAAACATTCAGTACTTC. Translating it yields CASSLIGSGLKDAKNIQYF.

This clonotype was found once. The chain employs TRBV28 and TRBJ2-7; 9 bases agree with TRBD1. The CDR3 is 15 residues long. Germline trimming cut 7 bases from V and 3 bases from J; bases unmatched to any gene: 10. The V gene's germline CDR1 is MDHEN and CDR2 SYDVKM. Written as DNA, the CDR3 is TGTGCCAGCATCCTCCCCCCGGACAGGGGCTACGAGCAGTACTTC. It yields the protein CASILPPDRGYEQYF.

This clonotype has a count of ten or more. J is TRBJ1-4 and V is TRBV7-2, with D unresolved. The CDR3 has 14 amino acids. Deletions cut 4 bases from V and 0 bases from J, with 6 bases between. Germline assignment: CDR1 SGHTA and CDR2 FQGNSA. The chain's CDR3 is CASSYSATNEKLFF. In DNA, the CDR3 is TGTGCCAGCAGCTACAGTGCAACTAATGAAAAACTGTTTTTT.

CDR3 protein: CATSRSVKPRGYEQYF. In DNA form, the CDR3 reads TGTGCCACCAGCAGGTCAGTGAAGCCTCGAGGCTACGAGCAGTACTTC. V and J are TRBV15 and TRBJ2-7; the D is unclear. This CDR3 spans 16 amino acids. CDR1 and CDR2 (germline): LNHNV, YYDKDF (reference sequence). V lost 3 bases and J lost 3, with 18 bases in between.

This clonotype was seen at least ten times. V is TRBV29-1 and J is TRBJ2-3, with TRBD1 matching over 10 bases. V was clipped by 4 bases and J by 2 bases; unmatched bases: 12. CDR1 is SQVTM and CDR2 is ANQGSEA in the germline V gene. CDR3 length equals 17 residues. As DNA, the CDR3 is TGCAGCGTTGGGGACAGGGGACCCACCCTCCTCACAGATACGCAGTATTTT. Translation: CSVGDRGPTLLTDTQYF.

This clonotype showed up many times. This chain links TRBV6-2 or TRBV6-3 with TRBJ2-5; TRBD2 matches 14 bases. There are 18 residues in the CDR3. Germline CDR1 reads MNHEY; CDR2 reads SVGEGT. V was pared by 2 bases and J by 1 base, with 6 bases of the junction left unmatched. CDR3 protein: CASSYGLAGGVFQETQYF. DNA of the CDR3: TGTGCCAGCAGTTACGGACTAGCGGGAGGAGTGTTCCAAGAGACCCAGTACTTC.

The sample holds many counts of this clonotype. The rearrangement uses TRBV28 and TRBJ2-1; tentatively, D is TRBD1 (5 bases). The germline CDR1 and CDR2 sequences are MDHEN and SYDVKM. The CDR3 loop spans 13 amino acids. V was shortened by 7 bases and J by 4 bases, with 11 bases between the two germline ends. In DNA form, the CDR3 reads TGTGCCAGCATGCCCGACAGATACAATGAGCAGTTCTTC. Its translation: CASMPDRYNEQFF.

This clonotype was observed many times. The junction departs from the called germline gene at one end, perhaps through a read error. The rearrangement uses TRBV6-6 and TRBJ2-2; D unclear. The germline CDR1 and CDR2 sequences are MNHNY and SVGAGI (reference sequence). This CDR3 has 12 amino acids. This chain's CDR3 is CASSSNTGELFF. The CDR3 DNA reads as TGCGCCAGCAGCTCAAACACCGGGGAGCTGTTTTTT.

Ten or more counts support this clonotype. The chain joins TRBV9 to TRBJ1-1; perhaps TRBD1 as D (5 bases). V lost 2 bases and J 4 bases, leaving 9 bases between the germline ends. The CDR3 sequence is 13 residues long. Germline V CDR1 and CDR2: SGDLS, YYNGEE. CDR3 DNA: TGTGCCAGCAGCGTGCGACAGCGCACTGAAGCTTTCTTT. Amino acid sequence: CASSVRQRTEAFF.

Many counts were recorded for this clonotype. The rearrangement uses TRBV5-1 and TRBJ1-5; 7 positions match TRBD1. The ends lost 4 bases at V and 2 bases at J; junction bases unmatched: 6. This CDR3 is built from 15 residues. Germline CDR1 reads SGHRS; CDR2 reads YFSETQ. DNA of the CDR3: TGCGCCAGCAGCCCCGGACAGGTTGGCAATCAGCCCCAGCATTTT. Amino acid sequence: CASSPGQVGNQPQHF.

This clonotype has ten or more counts. This chain links TRBV27 with TRBJ1-1; TRBD1 matches at 12 bases. This CDR3 is built from 15 residues. Germline lookup yields CDR1 MNHEY and CDR2 SMNVEV (reference sequence). V shed 4 bases and J 10 bases; nucleotides not matched to a gene: 10. The CDR3 sequence is CASSSHRDRGPGAFF. The CDR3 DNA sequence: TGTGCCAGCAGTTCCCACCGGGACAGGGGGCCCGGAGCTTTCTTT.

This clonotype was seen more than once but under ten times. The genes are TRBV10-2 and TRBJ2-3; D is ambiguous. Deletions cut 6 bases from V and 3 bases from J, with 13 bases between. Germline lookup yields CDR1 WSHSY and CDR2 SAAADI. This CDR3 has 14 amino acids. CDR3 coding DNA: TGCGCCAGCAGAGGAAGGGTAGAGACAGATACGCAGTATTTT. It specifies CASRGRVETDTQYF.

About this clonotype itself: A much larger clone lies a single base off, so this may be a read error. This rearrangement joins TRBV7-8 to TRBJ1-5; D is ambiguous. Germline CDR1 SGHVS, CDR2 FQNEAQ. CDR3 length: 14 amino acids. This CDR3 reads CASSLGGGNQPQNF. CDR3 bases: TGTGCCAGCAGTTTAGGTGGAGGCAATCAGCCCCAGAATTTT. The whole variable domain, remainder taken from reference TRBV7-8 and TRBJ1-5, is GAGVSQSPRYKVAKRGQDVALRCDPISGHVSLFWYQQALGQGPEFLTYFQNEAQLDKSGLPSDRFFAERPEGSVSTLKIQRTQQEDSAVYLCASSLGGGNQPQNFGDGTRLSIL.

This clonotype was observed many times. V usage is TRBV10-2 and J usage is TRBJ2-2; perhaps D is TRBD1 or TRBD2 (6 bases each). The germline gives CDR1 WSHSY, CDR2 SAAADI. CDR3 length: 16 amino acids. Trimming pared 6 bases from V and 2 bases from J, leaving 16 bases between. CDR3 coding DNA: TGCGCCAGCAGCAGAACCGGGGGCGGAAACACCGGGGAGCTGTTTTTT. Translated: CASSRTGGGNTGELFF.